Below are 31 T cell receptor beta chains sequenced from a single sample in a study of vaccination and CD4 T cells after COVID-19. The treatment denotes: roughly 10-day PBMC culture with coronavirus spike peptide pools or control peptides (ViraFEST assay). No antigens are known for them. Cultured CD4+ T cells had their DNA profiled by the Oncomine TCR Beta short-read assay. TCRdb called the PCR reads again in MiXCR, with one record for every CDR3 protein. The sample contains roughly 12,000 distinct CDR3 sequences, roughly 30% of which appear only once. The sequencing here drew on CD4+ T cells from blood, cultured in vitro, taken after SARS-CoV-2 vaccination. These receptors all stem from a human donor who had recovered from COVID-19.

This clonotype was counted between two and nine times. The genes are TRBV20-1 and TRBJ2-3, with 12 bases matching TRBD2. V lost 5 bases to trimming and J lost 5 bases; unmatched junction nucleotides: 8. The V gene's germline CDR1 is DFQATT and CDR2 SNEGSKA (reference sequence). The CDR3 sequence is 15 residues long. Here the CDR3 DNA reads TGCAGTGCTGCGACGGGACTAGCGGGCAAAGATACGCAGTATTTT. Protein sequence: CSAATGLAGKDTQYF.

This clonotype occurred a few times. The chain recombines TRBV24-1 with TRBJ2-3, with 8 positions matching TRBD1. The CDR3 has 14 amino acids. The germline V gene encodes CDR1 KGHDR and CDR2 SFDVKD. J gave up 5 bases and V 7 bases, and 7 bases lay outside the gene matches. CDR3 nucleotides: TGTGCCACCAGGGCACAGGGGGAGGTAGATACGCAGTATTTT. This sequence encodes CATRAQGEVDTQYF.

Within the sample, this clonotype is medium-sized (0.01 to 0.1%). The chain has TRBV7-2 and TRBJ1-2; D uncertain. Germline assignment: CDR1 SGHTA and CDR2 FQGNSA. The CDR3 spans 15 residues. V shed 1 base and J shed 6 bases, with 15 bases lying between them. The CDR3 DNA reads TGTGCCAGCAGCTTAGATAGTACAGTGGCGAATGGCTACACCTTC. This translates into CASSLDSTVANGYTF.

This chain uses TRBV28 with TRBJ1-1; unclear D gene. The germline V gene encodes CDR1 MDHEN and CDR2 SYDVKM. The CDR3 has 12 residues. The V end lost 6 bases, the J end lost 1 base, and 6 bases lay between the germline ends. CDR3 region: CASSPANTEAFF. The CDR3 DNA is TGTGCCAGCAGCCCAGCGAACACTGAAGCTTTCTTT.

The V gene is TRBV6-2 or TRBV6-3, the J gene TRBJ2-2; D gene uncertain. From germline, CDR1 is MNHEY and CDR2 SVGEGT. The CDR3 contains 13 residues. V dropped 6 bases and J dropped 5 bases, with 10 bases sitting between them. The CDR3: CASSQTLTGELFF. As DNA, the CDR3 is TGTGCCAGCAGCCAGACGTTGACCGGGGAGCTGTTTTTT.

Comment on this clonotype: This likely traces to a read error, being one base from a far larger clone. This chain joins TRBV28 and TRBJ2-1, with 12 bases fitting TRBD2. V shed 4 bases, J shed 6 bases, and the junction held 10 bases outside the gene matches. Germline CDR1 MDHEN, CDR2 SYDVKM. CDR3 length equals 17 residues. The CDR3 sequence is CASSSRLAGVRGNEQFF. As DNA, the CDR3 is TGTGCCAGCAGTTCCAGACTAGCGGGAGTGAGGGGCAATGAGCAGTTCTTC.

The rearrangement uses TRBV4-2 and TRBJ2-3; the match to TRBD2 covers 13 bases. The CDR3 loop spans 17 amino acids. Germline lookup yields CDR1 LGHNA and CDR2 YNFKEQ. With 1 base clipped from V and 4 bases from J, the junction kept 5 bases outside the gene matches. The CDR3 nucleotides are TGTGCCAGCAGCCAAGGGACTAGCGGGAGTTTGGCAGATACGCAGTATTTT. This gives the protein CASSQGTSGSLADTQYF.

The chain joins TRBV2 to TRBJ1-5, with D unresolved. The CDR3 contains 13 residues. The germline CDR1 and CDR2 sequences are SNHLY and FYNNEI. Trimming took 7 bases from V and 3 from J, leaving 10 bases between them. DNA of the CDR3: TGTGCCAGCATGGGAACATACAATCAGCCCCAGCATTTT. Encoded protein: CASMGTYNQPQHF. The variable domain in full, with the rest retrieved from reference TRBV2 and TRBJ1-5, is EPEVTQTPSHQVTQMGQEVILRCVPISNHLYFYWYRQILGQKVEFLVSFYNNEISEKSEIFDDQFSVERPDGSNFTLKIRSTKLEDSAMYFCASMGTYNQPQHFGDGTRLSIL.

This clonotype was found a few times. The J gene is TRBJ1-6, the V gene TRBV28; D is ambiguous. CDR3 length: 13 amino acids. CDR1 and CDR2 from the germline V gene are MDHEN and SYDVKM. V was shortened by 6 bases and J by 3 bases, with 6 bases between the two germline ends. This CDR3 is CASRYGYNSPLHF. The CDR3, as DNA: TGTGCCAGCAGATATGGCTATAATTCACCCCTCCACTTT.

The chain carries TRBV5-5 and TRBJ1-1; maybe TRBD1 (5 bases). Between the trimmed V and J ends, which lost 4 bases and 1 base, there was a span of 14 bases. From germline, CDR1 is SGHKS and CDR2 YYEKEE (reference sequence). The CDR3 is made up of 15 amino acids. The CDR3 DNA is TGTGCCAGCAGCCCCAATCGGGGGGGGAACACTGAAGCTTTCTTT. Translation gives CASSPNRGGNTEAFF. Full variable domain (outside the CDR3, taken from reference TRBV5-5 and TRBJ1-1): DAGVTQSPTHLIKTRGQQVTLRCSPISGHKSVSWYQQVLGQGPQFIFQYYEKEERGRGNFPDRFSARQFPNYSSELNVNALLLGDSALYLCASSPNRGGNTEAFFGQGTRLTVV.

The chain is built from TRBV6-1 and TRBJ2-1, with 16 nucleotides matching TRBD2. The CDR3 consists of 20 residues. J gave up 7 bases and V 6 bases, and 18 bases lay outside the gene matches. The germline CDR1 and CDR2 sequences are MNHNS and SASEGT. CDR3 sequence (DNA): TGTGCCAGCAGAACCAAACCGGGACTAGCGGGAGGGCCCAGGCTTAATGAGCAGTTCTTC. The encoded protein is CASRTKPGLAGGPRLNEQFF.

The CDR3 here is CASSVTPYEQYF. The CDR3 DNA is TGTGCCAGCAGTGTCACCCCCTACGAGCAGTACTTC. The chain couples TRBV2 to TRBJ2-7; D remains unclear. V dropped 4 bases and J dropped 2 bases, with 6 bases sitting between them. Germline V CDR1 and CDR2: SNHLY, FYNNEI. The CDR3 contains 12 residues.

The chain has TRBV20-1 and TRBJ1-4; TRBD1 agrees at 10 bases. The trim removed 6 bases at V and 7 bases at J, leaving 14 bases unmatched. Germline loops: CDR1 DFQATT, CDR2 SNEGSKA (reference sequence). The CDR3 is 16 residues long. The CDR3 nucleotides are TGCAGTGCGCATTCGGACAGGGGGGTGCTCGGTGAAAAACTGTTTTTT. Translation: CSAHSDRGVLGEKLFF.

The chain joins TRBV7-8 to TRBJ1-2, with a weak D call TRBD1 (5 bases). Germline assignment: CDR1 SGHVS and CDR2 FQNEAQ. The CDR3 is 16 amino acids. The V end was cut by 1 base, the J end by 4 bases, with 16 bases between. The CDR3 here is CASSLVSGSSGYGYTF. The CDR3 DNA reads TGTGCCAGCAGCTTAGTCTCAGGGAGCTCTGGCTATGGCTACACCTTC.

The chain recombines TRBV5-4 with TRBJ2-7; perhaps TRBD2 as D (7 bases). Germline V gene lookup returns CDR1 SGHNT and CDR2 YYREEE (reference sequence). Trimming left V 7 bases short and J 6 bases short, with 17 bases between. The CDR3 runs to 13 residues. CDR3 residues: CASGGGAPREQYF. The CDR3 coding sequence is TGTGCCAGCGGGGGGGGGGCCCCTCGCGAGCAGTACTTC.

The chain uses TRBV5-6 and TRBJ2-3, with 8 bases aligning to TRBD2. Trimming removed 5 bases from V and 7 bases from J; junction bases left unmatched: 6. This CDR3 has 13 residues. Germline V gene sequence: CDR1 SGHDT, CDR2 YYEEEE. The CDR3 region is CASSGREVNTQYF. In DNA form, the CDR3 reads TGTGCCAGCAGTGGGCGGGAGGTGAATACGCAGTATTTT.

This clonotype counts as medium-sized. The V gene is TRBV6-2 or TRBV6-3, the J gene TRBJ2-6, with 11 bases matching TRBD1. From germline, CDR1 is MNHEY and CDR2 SVGEGT. V shed 4 bases, J shed 3 bases, and the junction held 5 bases outside the gene matches. CDR3 length: 17 amino acids. The CDR3 nucleotides are TGTGCCAGCAGTTCAGGACAGGGGGCCTATGGGGCCAACGTCCTGACTTTC. This sequence encodes CASSSGQGAYGANVLTF.

This sequence joins TRBV20-1 and TRBJ1-2; TRBD1 aligns across 7 bases. The J segment lost 7 bases and the V segment lost 0 bases, leaving 8 bases of the junction unmatched. This CDR3 contains 14 residues. Germline CDR1 and CDR2: DFQATT and SNEGSKA (reference sequence). This CDR3 reads CSARDPDRVAGYTF. DNA of the CDR3: TGCAGTGCTAGAGATCCAGACAGGGTAGCTGGCTACACCTTC.

This clonotype came up a few times. The V gene is TRBV18, the J gene TRBJ2-7; TRBD1 aligns across 9 bases. After removal of 2 bases from V and 3 bases from J, the junction contained 5 bases not matched to a gene. The germline gives CDR1 KGHSH, CDR2 LQKENI. The CDR3 length is 15 residues. This chain's CDR3 is CASSPGDRAVYEQYF. In nucleotides, the CDR3 is TGTGCCAGCTCACCAGGGGACAGGGCTGTCTACGAGCAGTACTTC.

This chain connects TRBV7-2 to TRBJ2-1, with TRBD1 identical over 8 bases. Germline V gene data show CDR1 as SGHTA and CDR2 as FQGNSA. J lost 10 bases, V lost 5 bases, and 10 bases had no gene match. The CDR3 loop spans 14 amino acids. The CDR3 nucleotides read TGTGCCAGCAGCCCAGGGACAGGAGGGAGAGAGCAGTTCTTC. Amino acids: CASSPGTGGREQFF.

The chain has TRBV6-5 and TRBJ1-1; D remains ambiguous. The CDR3 contains 14 residues. Trimming shortened V by 4 bases and J by 7 bases, and 16 bases separated the two germline ends. Per the germline V gene, CDR1 is MNHEY and CDR2 is SVGAGI. CDR3 region: CASSWAGAASEAFF. CDR3 nucleotides: TGTGCCAGCAGTTGGGCCGGAGCAGCGAGTGAAGCTTTCTTT.

The gene calls are TRBV28 and TRBJ1-3; D is undetermined. Germline lookup yields CDR1 MDHEN and CDR2 SYDVKM. Trimming took off 3 bases at V and 5 bases at J, with 14 bases between the two ends. This CDR3 is built from 15 residues. The CDR3 spells CASSFSTAPRNTIYF. As DNA, the CDR3 is TGTGCCAGCAGTTTCTCCACAGCACCCCGAAACACCATATATTTT.

The CDR3 loop reads CASTLGGRNGYTF. Written as DNA, the CDR3 is TGTGCCAGTACCCTAGGAGGGCGTAATGGCTACACCTTC. V is TRBV28 and J is TRBJ1-2; D is unclear. The germline CDR1 and CDR2 sequences are MDHEN and SYDVKM. The V end lost 9 bases, the J end lost 6 bases, and 17 bases lay between the germline ends. The CDR3 runs 13 residues.

The chain uses TRBV15 and TRBJ1-3, with D unresolved. The CDR3 is 14 amino acids. Germline-derived CDR1 and CDR2 are LNHNV and YYDKDF (reference sequence). Deletions cut 0 bases from V and 0 bases from J, with 3 bases between. CDR3 protein: CATSRDPSGNTIYF. CDR3 DNA sequence: TGTGCCACCAGCAGAGACCCCTCTGGAAACACCATATATTTT.

The rearrangement links TRBV11-2 to TRBJ2-1, with a tentative D call TRBD1 (6 bases). This CDR3 spans 14 amino acids. Germline lookup yields CDR1 SGHAT and CDR2 FQNNGV. V was clipped by 1 base and J by 8 bases, with 12 bases between them. CDR3 region: CASSLVPGVHEQFF. CDR3 sequence (DNA): TGTGCCAGCAGCTTAGTTCCAGGGGTCCATGAGCAGTTCTTC. Filled out from reference TRBV11-2 and TRBJ2-1, the complete variable domain reads EAGVAQSPRYKIIEKRQSVAFWCNPISGHATLYWYQQILGQGPKLLIQFQNNGVVDDSQLPKDRFSAERLKGVDSTLKIQPAKLEDSAVYLCASSLVPGVHEQFFGPGTRLTVL.

This clonotype is medium-sized (0.01 to 0.1%). The CDR3 spells CASSIAGDGYTF. DNA of the CDR3: TGTGCCAGTAGTATAGCGGGGGACGGCTACACCTTC. The chain combines TRBV19 with TRBJ1-2; possible D gene TRBD1, 5 bases. The CDR3 runs to 12 residues. Germline CDR1 is LNHDA and CDR2 is SQIVND (reference sequence). Deletions cut 1 base from V and 8 bases from J, with 8 bases between.

The chain recombines TRBV12-3 or TRBV12-4 with TRBJ2-3; TRBD2 agrees at 8 bases. Losses at the gene ends were 2 bases for V and 4 bases for J; bases not matched to a gene: 11. This CDR3 is 17 amino acids long. This CDR3 reads CASSLQREYPPPDTQYF. The CDR3 DNA reads as TGTGCCAGCAGTTTACAGCGGGAGTACCCGCCCCCAGATACGCAGTATTTT.

The chain employs TRBV6-2 or TRBV6-3 and TRBJ2-7, with D possibly TRBD1 on 6 matching bases. The V end was cut by 2 bases, the J end by 2 bases, with 10 bases between. In germline, CDR1 is MNHEY, CDR2 SVGEGT. The CDR3 extends over 14 amino acids. CDR3 amino acids: CASSYLNRAYEQYF. The CDR3 bases are TGTGCCAGCAGTTACCTTAACAGGGCCTACGAGCAGTACTTC.

In its sample, this clonotype was seen a few times. The rearrangement links TRBV20-1 to TRBJ2-1, with D perhaps TRBD2 (7 bases). This CDR3 contains 14 residues. Per the germline V gene, CDR1 is DFQATT and CDR2 is SNEGSKA (reference sequence). The chain's CDR3 is CRGGPGGMNNEQFF. The CDR3 coding sequence is TGCAGGGGGGGGCCTGGGGGAATGAACAATGAGCAGTTCTTC.

This clonotype rates as medium-sized (0.01 to 0.1%). The chain links TRBV20-1 to TRBJ1-1; TRBD1 might be the D (5 bases). Trimming took 1 base from V and 3 from J, leaving 9 bases between them. In germline, CDR1 is DFQATT, CDR2 SNEGSKA (reference sequence). The CDR3 totals 13 residues. CDR3 sequence (DNA): TGCAGTGCTAGAGGGCAGGGAGACACTGAAGCTTTCTTT. It is translated as CSARGQGDTEAFF.

The rearrangement links TRBV20-1 to TRBJ2-1; TRBD2 agrees at 8 bases. V shed 3 bases and J 7 bases; nucleotides not matched to a gene: 11. Germline-derived CDR1 and CDR2 are DFQATT and SNEGSKA (reference sequence). CDR3 length equals 15 residues. The CDR3 sequence is CSASPGRALLNEQFF. Here the CDR3 DNA reads TGCAGTGCTAGTCCCGGGAGGGCCTTGTTAAATGAGCAGTTCTTC.